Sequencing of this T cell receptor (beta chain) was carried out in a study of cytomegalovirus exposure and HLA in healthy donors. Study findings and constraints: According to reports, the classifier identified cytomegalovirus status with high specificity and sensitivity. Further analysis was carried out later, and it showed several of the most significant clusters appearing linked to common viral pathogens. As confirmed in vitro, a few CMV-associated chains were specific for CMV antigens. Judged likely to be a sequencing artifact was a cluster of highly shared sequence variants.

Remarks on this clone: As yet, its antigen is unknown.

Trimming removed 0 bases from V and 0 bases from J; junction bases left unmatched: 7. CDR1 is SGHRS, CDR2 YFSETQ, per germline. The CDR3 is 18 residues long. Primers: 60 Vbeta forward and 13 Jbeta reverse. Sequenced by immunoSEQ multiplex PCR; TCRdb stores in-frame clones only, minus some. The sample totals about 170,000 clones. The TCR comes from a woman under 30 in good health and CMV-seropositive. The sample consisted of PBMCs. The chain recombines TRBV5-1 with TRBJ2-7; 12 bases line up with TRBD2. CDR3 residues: CASSLGGLAGTSSYEQYF. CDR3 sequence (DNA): TGCGCCAGCAGCTTGGGGGGACTAGCGGGCACCAGCTCCTACGAGCAGTACTTC.